The present T cell receptor beta chain was sequenced within a study of cytomegalovirus exposure and HLA in healthy donors. General study results and limits: More clonal expansion characterized HLA-associated TCR beta chains than equally common others in a later analysis. Of the V segments, some could not be distinguished, including TRBV6-2 and TRBV6-3, and were excluded. Roughly even sequencing depth across donors was the assumption behind the presence/absence analyses.

PCR was performed using 60 Vbeta and 13 Jbeta primers. Only in-frame clones appear in the TCRdb table, and some are missing; sequencing was by immunoSEQ multiplex PCR. The data show 100,000 to 150,000 clones, roughly 79% seen once. In the case of this clone: The antigen is unknown.

Donors in the study were healthy people who gave bone marrow. Germline V gene data show CDR1 as KGHSH and CDR2 as LQKENI. The ends lost 5 bases at V and 2 bases at J; junction bases unmatched: 4. This CDR3 has 14 amino acids. This sequence joins TRBV18 and TRBJ2-7; 9 positions match TRBD1. This clonotype was obtained from a boy aged 2 to 10 in good health and CMV-seronegative. The sequencing input was PBMCs. CDR3 residues: CASSATGGTYEQYF. CDR3 coding DNA: TGTGCCAGCTCAGCGACAGGGGGTACCTACGAGCAGTACTTC.